The sample holds a few counts of the clone carrying this T cell receptor beta chain. Its specificity is not known. This sample is drawn from a study of beta chain features in type 1 diabetes. Study results and limitations: A potential influence of HLA type upon TCRB rearrangement remained unresolved herein.

Germline V gene lookup returns CDR1 MDHEN and CDR2 SYDVKM. V lost 5 bases and J lost 10; bases outside the gene matches: 4. This CDR3 is built from 12 residues. Every bit of the isolated RNA underwent reverse transcription, so sequencing read expressed TCRB transcripts. Data came from immunoSEQ multiplex PCR; TCRdb stores just in-frame clones and leaves some out. Among under 400,000 clones listed, about 20% were seen once. What was sequenced was naive CD4+ T cells from blood. This TCR was recovered from a woman between 18 and 29 years old in good health. The rearrangement links TRBV28 to TRBJ1-5, with 8 nucleotides matching TRBD1. The DNA of the CDR3 is TGTGCCAGCAGTCTTGGACAGGGACCCCAGCATTTT. Residues: CASSLGQGPQHF. Combining the CDR3 with reference TRBV28 and TRBJ1-5 gives the whole variable domain DVKVTQSSRYLVKRTGEKVFLECVQDMDHENMFWYRQDPGLGLRLIYFSYDVKMKEKGDIPEGYSVSREKKERFSLILESASTNQTSMYLCASSLGQGPQHFGDGTRLSIL.